Shown below are 3 T cell receptor beta chains from a single sample sequenced in a study of blood T cell repertoires in COVID-19. TCRdb's table, derived via immunoSEQ multiplex PCR, lists solely in-frame clones and lacks some. The sample contains over 200,000 clones, roughly 85% of which appear only once. Sequencing was carried out using peripheral blood. These receptors all stem from a man younger than 45 who had recovered from COVID-19.

About this clone itself: Different DNA sequences within this sample yield the same CDR3. CDR3: CASSTGQNYGYTF. The DNA of the CDR3 is TGTGCCAGCAGCACAGGGCAAAACTATGGCTACACCTTC. V and J are TRBV7-9 and TRBJ1-2, with a weak D call TRBD1 (6 bases). This CDR3 has 13 amino acids. The germline gives CDR1 SEHNR, CDR2 FQNEAQ (reference sequence). The V end lost 5 bases, the J end lost 2 bases, and 9 bases lay between the germline ends.

The rearrangement links TRBV5-6 to TRBJ2-7; D possibly corresponds to TRBD2 (6 bases). The CDR3 loop spans 14 amino acids. Deletions cut 4 bases from V and 5 bases from J, with 16 bases between. The germline V gene has CDR1 SGHDT and CDR2 YYEEEE. CDR3: CASSTGGGSNEQYF. The CDR3 DNA reads as TGTGCCAGCAGCACCGGGGGTGGTTCCAACGAGCAGTACTTC.

The chain joins TRBV19 to TRBJ1-5, with D possibly matching TRBD1 (5 bases). The CDR3 is 14 amino acids. Germline loops: CDR1 LNHDA, CDR2 SQIVND (reference sequence). V lost 5 bases, J lost 7 bases, and 15 bases lay in between. CDR3 sequence reads: CASSWGVRGQPQHF. The CDR3, as DNA: TGTGCCAGTAGTTGGGGCGTAAGGGGCCAGCCCCAGCATTTT.